In this sample, the clone carrying this T cell receptor beta chain is medium-sized. Its antigen is undetermined. The data belong to a study of T cell responses to AZD1222 COVID-19 vaccine. Across the study: Some second doses came at about 4 weeks and others at about 12 weeks; these were pooled. Findings of the study overall: Receipt of two AZD1222 doses was followed by a rise in Spike-specific TCR breadth and depth. Most donors were white British, females outnumbered males, and clonal diversity was possibly underestimated. Nearly half of the spike-specific TCRs reportedly recognize variant regions that carry no mutations.

Per germline, CDR1 MGHDK and CDR2 SYGVNS. V lost 3 bases and J lost 3, with 15 bases in between. The CDR3 extends over 16 amino acids. Some clones are missing from TCRdb's copy, which holds only in-frame ones; the method was immunoSEQ multiplex PCR. This sample has about 74,000 clones; 70% to 90% occur once, and the top ten carry over 2%. Sequenced material: peripheral blood, taken on day 0 of AZD1222 vaccination. This chain connects TRBV25-1 to TRBJ2-1, with D perhaps matching TRBD2 (5 bases). This receptor was identified in an adult in good health. The chain's CDR3 is CASSEERGSDYNEQFF. The CDR3 DNA follows: TGTGCCAGCAGTGAGGAACGTGGGAGCGACTACAATGAGCAGTTCTTC.